One and the same sample provided the 17 T cell receptor beta chains below, sequenced in a study of monozygotic twins with inflammatory bowel disease. TCRdb re-called the 5' RACE reads and gives one entry per CDR3 protein, without DNA. This table lists 110,000 to 150,000 distinct CDR3 sequences. The sequenced sample was blood. The receptors originated from a human donor with ulcerative colitis or Crohn's disease, or a healthy co-twin of an affected twin (not recorded which).

This chain uses TRBV2 with TRBJ1-1; checking the TCRdb D call of TRBD1 is not possible without DNA. The V gene's germline CDR1 is SNHLY and CDR2 FYNNEI. The CDR3 contains 13 residues. CDR3 in amino acids: CASRRQPSAEAFF.

The chain has TRBV24-1 and TRBJ2-2; TCRdb selects TRBD1, and the lack of DNA leaves this call unchecked. The CDR3 length is 14 residues. Germline V lookup: CDR1 KGHDR, CDR2 SFDVKD. The chain's CDR3 is CATSDPDNTGELFF.

The chain recombines TRBV7-8 with TRBJ2-7; the TCRdb D gene call, TRBD2, has no DNA to confirm it. In germline, CDR1 is SGHVS, CDR2 FQNEAQ. The CDR3 covers 15 residues. The CDR3: CASKRLAGVSYEQYF.

V and J are TRBV7-9 and TRBJ2-3; TCRdb lists TRBD1, though no DNA is available to test this call. This CDR3 comprises 14 residues. CDR1 SEHNR and CDR2 FQNEAQ come from the germline V gene (reference sequence). CDR3 amino acids: CASSLVLGGGTQYF.

The rearrangement joins TRBV20-1 to TRBJ1-2. CDR1 DFQATT and CDR2 SNEGSKA come from the germline V gene (reference sequence). CDR3 length equals 13 residues. The CDR3 loop reads CSADRDSNYGYTF.

The V gene is TRBV5-1, the J gene TRBJ1-3; checking the TCRdb D call of TRBD1 is not possible without DNA. Germline assignment: CDR1 SGHRS and CDR2 YFSETQ. This CDR3 comprises 16 residues. Here the CDR3 reads CASSWLGQSSGNTIYF. Supplemented by reference TRBV5-1 and TRBJ1-3, the full variable domain reads KAGVTQTPRYLIKTRGQQVTLSCSPISGHRSVSWYQQTPGQGLQFLFEYFSETQRNKGNFPGRFSGRQFSNSRSEMNVSTLELGDSALYLCASSWLGQSSGNTIYFGEGSWLTVV.

V gene TRBV12-3 or TRBV12-4 combines with J gene TRBJ2-2; TCRdb's D gene call, TRBD2, goes unchecked for lack of DNA. The CDR3 loop spans 15 amino acids. The CDR3 reads CASRGLAANTGELFF.

CDR3 amino acids: CATSVQLGTGELFF. This sequence joins TRBV24-1 and TRBJ2-2. The V gene's germline CDR1 is KGHDR and CDR2 SFDVKD. There are 14 residues in the CDR3.

The J gene is TRBJ1-2, the V gene TRBV15; with no DNA, the TCRdb D assignment of TRBD1 cannot be verified. The germline V gene has CDR1 LNHNV and CDR2 YYDKDF (reference sequence). The CDR3 consists of 13 residues. This CDR3 is CATSRGSGTGYTF. Full variable domain (remainder filled in from reference TRBV15 and TRBJ1-2): DAMVIQNPRYQVTQFGKPVTLSCSQTLNHNVMYWYQQKSSQAPKLLFHYYDKDFNNEADTPDNFQSRRPNTSFCFLDIRSPGLGDTAMYLCATSRGSGTGYTFGSGTRLTVV.

The chain uses TRBV20-1 and TRBJ1-1; no DNA is available, so the TRBD1 call from TCRdb remains unchecked. The germline V gene encodes CDR1 DFQATT and CDR2 SNEGSKA (reference sequence). The CDR3 covers 17 residues. CDR3 amino acids: CSARDRRDRGRYTEAFF.

The genes are TRBV5-6 and TRBJ2-2; TCRdb designates TRBD1, a call that cannot be tested without DNA. CDR3 length equals 16 residues. CDR1 is SGHDT, CDR2 YYEEEE, per germline. The CDR3: CASSLLSREAAGELFF.

The chain recombines TRBV6-6 with TRBJ1-5. The CDR3 covers 12 residues. Germline V lookup: CDR1 MNHNY, CDR2 SVGAGI (reference sequence). The chain's CDR3 is CASSLSSQPQHF.

The chain has TRBV5-5 and TRBJ1-5; TCRdb's D call, TRBD1, is unchecked because there is no DNA. The CDR3 runs to 16 residues. Germline values: CDR1 SGHKS, CDR2 YYEKEE (reference sequence). The chain's CDR3 is CASSSISGGGNQPQHF.

V and J are TRBV20-1 and TRBJ2-1; TCRdb picks TRBD2, but there is no DNA to check that call. Germline CDR1 DFQATT, CDR2 SNEGSKA (reference sequence). The CDR3 runs to 14 residues. The CDR3 sequence: CSAREATRYNGQFF.

The genes are TRBV3-1 and TRBJ2-7. Germline V gives CDR1 LGHDT, CDR2 YNNKEL (reference sequence). The CDR3 covers 15 residues. This CDR3 reads CASSQRQLSRYEQYF.

This rearrangement joins TRBV6-2 or TRBV6-3 to TRBJ2-1; the TCRdb D gene call, TRBD1, has no DNA to confirm it. Germline V gives CDR1 MNHEY, CDR2 SVGEGT. The CDR3 covers 15 residues. The CDR3 sequence is CASRKPAWADNEQFF.

The V call is TRBV6-2 or TRBV6-3, the J call TRBJ2-7. The CDR3 is 14 residues long. The germline CDR1 and CDR2 sequences are MNHEY and SVGEGT. CDR3: CASSYSRDGVGQYF.